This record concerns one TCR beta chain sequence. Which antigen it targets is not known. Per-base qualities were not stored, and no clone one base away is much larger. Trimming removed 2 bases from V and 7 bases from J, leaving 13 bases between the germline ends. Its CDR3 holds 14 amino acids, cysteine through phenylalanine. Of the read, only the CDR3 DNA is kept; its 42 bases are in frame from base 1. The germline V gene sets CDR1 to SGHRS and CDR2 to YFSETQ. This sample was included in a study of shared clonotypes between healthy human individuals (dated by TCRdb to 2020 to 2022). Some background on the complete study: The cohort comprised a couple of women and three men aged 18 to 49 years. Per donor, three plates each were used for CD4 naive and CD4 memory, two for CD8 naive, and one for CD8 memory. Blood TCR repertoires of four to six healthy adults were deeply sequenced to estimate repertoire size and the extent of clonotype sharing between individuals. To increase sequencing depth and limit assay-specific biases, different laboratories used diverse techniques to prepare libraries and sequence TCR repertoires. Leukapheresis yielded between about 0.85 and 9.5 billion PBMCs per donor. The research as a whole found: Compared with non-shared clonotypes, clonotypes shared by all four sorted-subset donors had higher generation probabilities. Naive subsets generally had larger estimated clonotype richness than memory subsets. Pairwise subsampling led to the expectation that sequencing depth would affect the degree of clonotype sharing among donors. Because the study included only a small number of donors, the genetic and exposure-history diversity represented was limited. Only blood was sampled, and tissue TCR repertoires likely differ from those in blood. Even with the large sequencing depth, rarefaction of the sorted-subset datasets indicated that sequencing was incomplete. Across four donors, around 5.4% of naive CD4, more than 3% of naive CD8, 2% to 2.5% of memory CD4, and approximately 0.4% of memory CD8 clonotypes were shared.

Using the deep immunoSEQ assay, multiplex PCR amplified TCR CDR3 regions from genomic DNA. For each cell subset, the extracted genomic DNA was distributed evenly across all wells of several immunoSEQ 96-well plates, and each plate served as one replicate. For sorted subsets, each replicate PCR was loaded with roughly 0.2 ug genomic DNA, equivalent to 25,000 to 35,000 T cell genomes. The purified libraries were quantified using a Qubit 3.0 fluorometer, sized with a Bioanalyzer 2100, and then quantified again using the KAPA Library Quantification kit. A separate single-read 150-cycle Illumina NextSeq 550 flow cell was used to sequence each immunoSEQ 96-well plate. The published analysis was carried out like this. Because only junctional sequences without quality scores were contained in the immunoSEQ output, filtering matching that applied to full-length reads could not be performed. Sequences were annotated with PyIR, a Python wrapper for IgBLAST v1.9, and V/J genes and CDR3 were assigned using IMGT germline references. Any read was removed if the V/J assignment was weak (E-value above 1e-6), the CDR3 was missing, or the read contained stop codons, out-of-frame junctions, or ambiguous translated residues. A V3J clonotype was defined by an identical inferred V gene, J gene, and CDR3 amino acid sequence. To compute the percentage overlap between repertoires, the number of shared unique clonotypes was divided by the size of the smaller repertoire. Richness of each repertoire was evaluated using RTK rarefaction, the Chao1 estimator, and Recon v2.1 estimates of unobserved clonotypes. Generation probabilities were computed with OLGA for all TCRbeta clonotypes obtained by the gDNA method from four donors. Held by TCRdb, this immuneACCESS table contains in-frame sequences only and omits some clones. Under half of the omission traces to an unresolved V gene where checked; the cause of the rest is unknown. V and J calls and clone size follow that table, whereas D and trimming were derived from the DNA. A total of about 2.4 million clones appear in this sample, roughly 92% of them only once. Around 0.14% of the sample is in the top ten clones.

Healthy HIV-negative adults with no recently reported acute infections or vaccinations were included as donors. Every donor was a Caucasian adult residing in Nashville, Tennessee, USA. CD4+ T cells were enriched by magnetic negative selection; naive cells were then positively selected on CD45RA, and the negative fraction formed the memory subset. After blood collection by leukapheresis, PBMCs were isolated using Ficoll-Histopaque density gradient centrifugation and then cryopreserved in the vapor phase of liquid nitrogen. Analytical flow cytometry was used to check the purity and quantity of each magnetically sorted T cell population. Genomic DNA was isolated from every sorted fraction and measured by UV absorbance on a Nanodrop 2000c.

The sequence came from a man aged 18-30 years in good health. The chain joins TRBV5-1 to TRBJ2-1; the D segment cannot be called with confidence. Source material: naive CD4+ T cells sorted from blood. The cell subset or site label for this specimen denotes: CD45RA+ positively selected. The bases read TGCGCCAGCAGCTTTAGAATACTGGGGAATGAGCAGTTCTTC. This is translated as CASSFRILGNEQFF.